The TCR beta chain under discussion was sequenced for a study of shared clonotypes between healthy human individuals. CD45RO-negative, CCR7-selected cells formed the naive CD8 fraction, which excluded terminally differentiated effector memory CD45RA+ cells. The protocol was immunoSEQ multiplex PCR, while the TCRdb copy is restricted to in-frame clones and leaves out a portion. This sample has more than 2 million clones, with about 95% found just once. The CDR3 is 14 residues long. V lost 5 bases, J lost 0 bases, and 9 bases lay in between. Germline V gene sequence: CDR1 SGHTS, CDR2 YDEGEE. The rearrangement uses TRBV5-8 and TRBJ2-1, with a weak D call TRBD1 (6 bases). The sequencing sample was made of naive CD8+ T cells sorted from blood. This TCR was recovered from a man younger than 35 in good health. Written as DNA, the CDR3 is TGTGCCAGCAGAGCGACAGGCTCCTACAATGAGCAGTTCTTC. Protein sequence: CASRATGSYNEQFF.